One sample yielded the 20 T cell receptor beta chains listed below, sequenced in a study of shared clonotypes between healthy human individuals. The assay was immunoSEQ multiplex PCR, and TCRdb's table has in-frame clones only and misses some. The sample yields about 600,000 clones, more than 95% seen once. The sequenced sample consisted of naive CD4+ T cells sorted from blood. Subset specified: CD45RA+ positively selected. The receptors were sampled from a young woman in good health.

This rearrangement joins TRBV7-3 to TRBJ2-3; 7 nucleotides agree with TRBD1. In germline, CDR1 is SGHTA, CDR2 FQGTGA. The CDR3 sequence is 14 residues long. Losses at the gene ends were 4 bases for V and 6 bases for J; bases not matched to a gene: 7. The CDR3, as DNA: TGTGCCAGCAGCTCTCCAACAGGGGTCGATACGCAGTATTTT. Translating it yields CASSSPTGVDTQYF.

The CDR3 region has the DNA TGTGCCAGCAGCCCTGGGACTAGGTGGAATGAGCAGTTCTTC. It specifies CASSPGTRWNEQFF. V gene TRBV2 combines with J gene TRBJ2-1, with 8 bases matching TRBD2. In germline, CDR1 is SNHLY, CDR2 FYNNEI. The CDR3 covers 14 residues. J gave up 7 bases and V 6 bases, and 8 bases lay outside the gene matches.

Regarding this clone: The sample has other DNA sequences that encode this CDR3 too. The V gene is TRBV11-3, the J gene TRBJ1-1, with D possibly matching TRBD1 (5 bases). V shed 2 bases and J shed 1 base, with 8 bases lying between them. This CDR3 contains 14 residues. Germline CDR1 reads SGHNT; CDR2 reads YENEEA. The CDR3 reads CASSLTGQNTEAFF. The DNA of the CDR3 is TGTGCCAGCAGCTTAACTGGACAGAACACTGAAGCTTTCTTT.

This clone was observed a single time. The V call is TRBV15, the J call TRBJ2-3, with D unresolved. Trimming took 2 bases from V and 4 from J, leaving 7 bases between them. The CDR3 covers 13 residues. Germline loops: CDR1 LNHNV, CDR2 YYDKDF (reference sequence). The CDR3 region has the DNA TGTGCCACCAGCAGACTGTCCCCAGATACGCAGTATTTT. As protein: CATSRLSPDTQYF.

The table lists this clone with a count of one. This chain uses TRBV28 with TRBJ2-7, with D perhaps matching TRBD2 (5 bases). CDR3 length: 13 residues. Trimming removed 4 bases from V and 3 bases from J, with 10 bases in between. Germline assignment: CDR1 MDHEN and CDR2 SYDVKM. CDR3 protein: CASSYRGGYEQYF. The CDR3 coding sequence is TGTGCCAGCAGTTACCGAGGAGGCTACGAGCAGTACTTC.

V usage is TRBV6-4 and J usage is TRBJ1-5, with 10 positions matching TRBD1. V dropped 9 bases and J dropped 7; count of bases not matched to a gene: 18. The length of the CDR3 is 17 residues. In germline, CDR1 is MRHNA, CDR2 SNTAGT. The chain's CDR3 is CARIINFLGQGIQPQHF. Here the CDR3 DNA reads TGTGCCAGGATAATCAATTTTCTGGGACAGGGGATACAGCCCCAGCATTTT.

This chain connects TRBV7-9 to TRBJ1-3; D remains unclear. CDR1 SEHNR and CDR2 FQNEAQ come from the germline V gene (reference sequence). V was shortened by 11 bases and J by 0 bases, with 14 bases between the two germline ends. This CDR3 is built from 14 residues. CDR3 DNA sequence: TGTGCCGTCGATCTAATCCCCTCTGGAAACACCATATATTTT. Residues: CAVDLIPSGNTIYF.

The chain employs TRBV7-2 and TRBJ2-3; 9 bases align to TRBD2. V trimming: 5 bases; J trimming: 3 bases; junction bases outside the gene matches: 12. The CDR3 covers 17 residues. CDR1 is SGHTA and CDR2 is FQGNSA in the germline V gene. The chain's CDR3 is CASSPRRLAGATDTQYF. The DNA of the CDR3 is TGTGCCAGCAGCCCGCGCCGGTTAGCGGGAGCTACAGATACGCAGTATTTT.

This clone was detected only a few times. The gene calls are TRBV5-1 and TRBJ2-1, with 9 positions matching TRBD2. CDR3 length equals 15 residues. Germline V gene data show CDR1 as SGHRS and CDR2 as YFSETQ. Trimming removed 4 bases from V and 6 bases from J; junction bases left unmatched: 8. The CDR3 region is CASSLGQREVNEQFF. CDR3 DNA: TGCGCCAGCAGCCTGGGCCAGCGGGAGGTCAATGAGCAGTTCTTC.

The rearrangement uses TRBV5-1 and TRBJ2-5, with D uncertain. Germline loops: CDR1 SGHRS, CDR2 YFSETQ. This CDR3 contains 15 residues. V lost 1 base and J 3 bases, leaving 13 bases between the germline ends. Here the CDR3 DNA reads TGCGCCAGCAGCTTGAGGCTTGCGGCAGAAGAGACCCAGTACTTC. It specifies CASSLRLAAEETQYF.

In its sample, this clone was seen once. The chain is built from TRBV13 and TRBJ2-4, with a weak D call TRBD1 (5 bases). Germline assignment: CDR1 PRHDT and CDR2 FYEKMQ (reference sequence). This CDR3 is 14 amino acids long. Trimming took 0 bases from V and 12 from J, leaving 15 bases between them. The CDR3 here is CASSLGFVSRAQYF. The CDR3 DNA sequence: TGTGCCAGCAGCTTAGGGTTCGTGTCCAGGGCTCAGTACTTC.

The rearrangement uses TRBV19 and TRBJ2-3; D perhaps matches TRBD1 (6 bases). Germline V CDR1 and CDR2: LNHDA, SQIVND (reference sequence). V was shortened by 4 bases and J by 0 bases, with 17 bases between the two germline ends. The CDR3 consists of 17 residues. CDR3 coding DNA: TGTGCCAGTAGTACCGTCAGACAGGCCTCTAGCACAGATACGCAGTATTTT. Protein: CASSTVRQASSTDTQYF.

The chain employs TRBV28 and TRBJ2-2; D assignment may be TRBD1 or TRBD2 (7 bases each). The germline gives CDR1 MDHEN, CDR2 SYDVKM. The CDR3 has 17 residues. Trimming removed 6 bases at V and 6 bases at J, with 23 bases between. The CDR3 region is CASRPSGRGRLAGELFF. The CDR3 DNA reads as TGTGCCAGCAGACCCAGTGGGAGGGGGCGCCTCGCCGGGGAGCTGTTTTTT.

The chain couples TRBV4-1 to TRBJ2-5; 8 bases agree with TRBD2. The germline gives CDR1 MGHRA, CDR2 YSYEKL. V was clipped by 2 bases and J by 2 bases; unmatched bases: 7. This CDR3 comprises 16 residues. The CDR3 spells CASSQLIAGMQETQYF. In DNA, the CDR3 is TGCGCCAGCAGCCAACTTATAGCGGGAATGCAAGAGACCCAGTACTTC.

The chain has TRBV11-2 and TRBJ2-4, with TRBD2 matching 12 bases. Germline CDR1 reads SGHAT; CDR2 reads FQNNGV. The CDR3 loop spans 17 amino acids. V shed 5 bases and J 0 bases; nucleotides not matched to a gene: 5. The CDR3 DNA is TGTGCCAGCAGCCCGATGACTAGCGGGAGAGCCAAAAACATTCAGTACTTC. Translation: CASSPMTSGRAKNIQYF.

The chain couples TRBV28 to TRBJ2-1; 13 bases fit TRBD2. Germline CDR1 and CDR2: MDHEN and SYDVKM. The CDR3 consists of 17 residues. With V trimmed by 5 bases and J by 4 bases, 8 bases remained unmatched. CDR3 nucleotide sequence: TGTGCCAGCAGTCCCCCCCGACTAGCGGGAGGTTACAATGAGCAGTTCTTC. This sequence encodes CASSPPRLAGGYNEQFF.

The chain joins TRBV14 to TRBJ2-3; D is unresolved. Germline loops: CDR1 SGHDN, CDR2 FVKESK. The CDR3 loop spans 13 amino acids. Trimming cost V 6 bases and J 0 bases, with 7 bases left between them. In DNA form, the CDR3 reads TGTGCCAGCAGTTTCCTTAGCACAGATACGCAGTATTTT. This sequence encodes CASSFLSTDTQYF.

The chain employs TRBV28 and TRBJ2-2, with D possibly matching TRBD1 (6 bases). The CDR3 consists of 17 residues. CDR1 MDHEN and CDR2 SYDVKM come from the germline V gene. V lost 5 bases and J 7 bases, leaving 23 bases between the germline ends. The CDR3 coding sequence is TGTGCCAGCAGTCCCCCGGGACAAGCTTGGGTTGACGGGGAGCTGTTTTTT. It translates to CASSPPGQAWVDGELFF.

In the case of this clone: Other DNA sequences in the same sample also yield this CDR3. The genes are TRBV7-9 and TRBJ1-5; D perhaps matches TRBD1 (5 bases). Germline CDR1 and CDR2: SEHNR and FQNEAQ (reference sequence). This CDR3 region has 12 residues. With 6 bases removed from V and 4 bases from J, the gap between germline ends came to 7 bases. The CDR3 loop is CASSRGNQPQHF. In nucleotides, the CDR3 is TGTGCCAGCAGTCGGGGGAATCAGCCCCAGCATTTT.

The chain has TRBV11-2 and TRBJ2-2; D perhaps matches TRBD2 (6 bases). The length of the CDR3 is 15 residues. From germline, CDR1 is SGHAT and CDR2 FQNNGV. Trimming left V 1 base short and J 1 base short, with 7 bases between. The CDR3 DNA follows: TGTGCCAGCAGCTTAGTCGGGGGGAACACCGGGGAGCTGTTTTTT. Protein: CASSLVGGNTGELFF.